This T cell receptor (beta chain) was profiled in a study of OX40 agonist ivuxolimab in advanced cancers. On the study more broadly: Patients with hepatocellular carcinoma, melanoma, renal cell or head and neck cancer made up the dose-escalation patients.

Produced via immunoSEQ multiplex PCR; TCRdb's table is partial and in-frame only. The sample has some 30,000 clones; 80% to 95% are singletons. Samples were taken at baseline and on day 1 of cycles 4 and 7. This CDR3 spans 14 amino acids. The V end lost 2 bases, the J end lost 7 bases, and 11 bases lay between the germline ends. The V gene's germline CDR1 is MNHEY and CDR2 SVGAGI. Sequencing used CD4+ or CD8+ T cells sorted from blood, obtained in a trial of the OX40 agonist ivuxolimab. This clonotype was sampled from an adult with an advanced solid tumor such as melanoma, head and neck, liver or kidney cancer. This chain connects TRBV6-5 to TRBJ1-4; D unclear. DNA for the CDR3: TGTGCCAGCAGTTACGCTACTACGGTTGAAAAACTGTTTTTT. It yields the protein CASSYATTVEKLFF.